This T cell receptor beta chain was recovered during a study of CD8+ T cells in alopecia areata. Study details: Those patients who were treated received oral tofacitinib, which was given at 5 to 10 mg twice daily for moderate-to-severe alopecia areata. General study points: Normal scalp showed lower clonality than lesional scalp, especially alopecia totalis/universalis.

With respect to this clone: The antigen is unknown.

The CDR3 spans 13 residues. V was cut by 3 bases and J by 6 bases, with 9 bases left in between. Germline V lookup: CDR1 LGHNA, CDR2 YSLEER. Those with alopecia areata gave lesional scalp punch biopsies and peripheral blood. Reverse transcription of extracted RNA yielded cDNA, which provided the sequencing template. Measured with immunoSEQ multiplex PCR; TCRdb has only the in-frame clones, and not every one. The profile shows about 150,000 clones, around 50% of them singletons. The sample here was CD4+ T cells sorted from blood, taken at week 0. The receptor's source is a human donor with alopecia areata. The chain uses TRBV4-3 and TRBJ2-1; D is undetermined. CDR3 region: CASSQDLCNEQFF. The DNA of the CDR3 is TGCGCCAGCAGCCAGGATCTGTGCAATGAGCAGTTCTTC.